One sample yielded the 23 T cell receptor beta chains listed below, sequenced in a study of T cells after yellow fever vaccination. Each CDR3 protein is one row after TCRdb ran MiXCR on the 5' RACE reads. The table shows approximately 300,000 distinct CDR3 sequences, with about 6.6% occurring only once. Specimen: PBMCs, collected roughly 46 days after the first yellow fever vaccination. The receptors come from a young man who received the YFV17D yellow fever vaccine.

This clonotype was recorded at least ten times. V usage is TRBV15 and J usage is TRBJ2-7; D gene ambiguous. V was shortened by 0 bases and J by 4 bases, with 7 bases between the two germline ends. The CDR3 sequence is 13 residues long. Per the germline V gene, CDR1 is LNHNV and CDR2 is YYDKDF (reference sequence). This CDR3 reads CATSRDQSYEQYF. In DNA form, the CDR3 reads TGTGCCACCAGCAGAGATCAGAGTTACGAGCAGTACTTC. The full variable domain, completed using reference TRBV15 and TRBJ2-7, is DAMVIQNPRYQVTQFGKPVTLSCSQTLNHNVMYWYQQKSSQAPKLLFHYYDKDFNNEADTPDNFQSRRPNTSFCFLDIRSPGLGDTAMYLCATSRDQSYEQYFGPGTRLTVT.

The chain recombines TRBV24-1 with TRBJ1-5, with D hard to call. With 9 bases removed from V and 7 bases from J, the gap between germline ends came to 15 bases. The CDR3 spans 13 residues. CDR1 and CDR2 from the germline V gene are KGHDR and SFDVKD. CDR3 DNA sequence: TGTGCCACCGCCGAGTACGGTGAACAGCCCCAGCATTTT. It codes for CATAEYGEQPQHF.

The CDR3 loop reads CSATGTGDHEQFF. In DNA, the CDR3 is TGCAGTGCCACCGGGACAGGGGACCATGAGCAGTTCTTC. The rearrangement links TRBV20-1 to TRBJ2-1; 10 bases map to TRBD1. The V and J ends lost 6 bases and 8 bases, in that order; junction bases with no gene match: 7. CDR1 is DFQATT, CDR2 SNEGSKA, per germline (reference sequence). The CDR3 consists of 13 residues.

This clonotype appeared a few times. V gene TRBV5-5 combines with J gene TRBJ2-2, with D perhaps matching TRBD2 (6 bases). This CDR3 is built from 16 residues. Germline V gene lookup returns CDR1 SGHKS and CDR2 YYEKEE (reference sequence). Trimming pared 5 bases from V and 6 bases from J, leaving 20 bases between. CDR3 protein: CASRPRRGIAAGELFF. For the CDR3, the DNA is TGTGCCAGCAGGCCCCGTCGGGGGATTGCGGCCGGGGAGCTGTTTTTT.

This clonotype was seen many times. The gene calls are TRBV3-1 and TRBJ1-6; D is ambiguous. This CDR3 region has 13 residues. Germline CDR1 and CDR2: LGHDT and YNNKEL (reference sequence). The V and J ends lost 1 base and 8 bases respectively, with 6 bases between them. CDR3 protein: CASSQGGDSPLHF. DNA for the CDR3: TGTGCCAGCAGCCAAGGTGGGGATTCACCCCTCCACTTT.

The chain is built from TRBV10-2 and TRBJ2-7, with 10 bases lining up with TRBD2. Germline CDR1 reads WSHSY; CDR2 reads SAAADI. This CDR3 has 14 residues. The trim removed 8 bases at V and 3 bases at J, leaving 7 bases unmatched. The CDR3 reads CASRLAGDHYEQYF. CDR3 in DNA: TGCGCCAGCCGGCTAGCGGGGGACCACTACGAGCAGTACTTC.

In its sample, this clonotype was seen many times. V gene TRBV5-1 combines with J gene TRBJ2-1; 11 bases are a match to TRBD2. There are 16 residues in the CDR3. Per germline, CDR1 SGHRS and CDR2 YFSETQ. V lost 0 bases to trimming and J lost 5 bases; unmatched junction nucleotides: 4. Written as DNA, the CDR3 is TGCGCCAGCAGCTTGGATCTAGCGGGGGGAAACAATGAGCAGTTCTTC. Protein sequence: CASSLDLAGGNNEQFF.

This clonotype has a handful of counts. The rearrangement joins TRBV25-1 to TRBJ2-1; 7 positions agree with TRBD1. The CDR3 runs 15 residues. Germline V CDR1 and CDR2: MGHDK, SYGVNS. The V and J ends lost 4 bases and 10 bases, in that order; junction bases with no gene match: 13. In DNA form, the CDR3 reads TGTGCCAGCAGTGGTTCCGGGACAGCCTTAGAGGAGCAGTTCTTC. Its protein product is CASSGSGTALEEQFF.

Only a few counts were recorded for this clonotype. CDR3 amino acids: CASSLEGPGQPQHF. The CDR3, as DNA: TGCGCCAGCAGCTTGGAAGGTCCGGGTCAGCCCCAGCATTTT. The genes are TRBV5-1 and TRBJ1-5; D remains ambiguous. V lost 0 bases and J lost 6, with 10 bases in between. This CDR3 is built from 14 residues. Germline lookup yields CDR1 SGHRS and CDR2 YFSETQ.

This clonotype was observed at least ten times. The chain carries TRBV7-2 and TRBJ2-7; TRBD1 agrees at 7 bases. This CDR3 has 15 amino acids. Germline V lookup: CDR1 SGHTA, CDR2 FQGNSA. V lost 5 bases to trimming and J lost 5 bases; unmatched junction nucleotides: 12. CDR3: CASSDEGTARHEQYF. The CDR3, as DNA: TGTGCCAGCAGCGACGAAGGGACAGCAAGGCACGAGCAGTACTTC.

The rearrangement links TRBV10-3 to TRBJ2-5; TRBD2 matches 10 bases. V shed 2 bases, J shed 2 bases, and the junction held 5 bases outside the gene matches. From germline, CDR1 is ENHRY and CDR2 SYGVKD. The CDR3 covers 16 residues. The CDR3 sequence: CAISEGLAGVQETQYF. The CDR3, as DNA: TGTGCCATCAGTGAGGGGCTAGCGGGGGTTCAAGAGACCCAGTACTTC.

This clonotype was counted ten times or more. This rearrangement joins TRBV4-2 to TRBJ1-4; 9 nucleotides line up with TRBD1. The CDR3 has 15 amino acids. Unmatched junction bases numbered 5, after V lost 1 base and J lost 8 bases. Germline CDR1 reads LGHNA; CDR2 reads YNFKEQ. CDR3 nucleotide sequence: TGTGCCAGCAGCCAAGGGGGGACAGGGAGCGAAAAACTGTTTTTT. As protein: CASSQGGTGSEKLFF.

This clonotype was observed many times. The chain uses TRBV28 and TRBJ1-1; no firm D call. Germline lookup yields CDR1 MDHEN and CDR2 SYDVKM. This CDR3 is built from 14 residues. V was pared by 9 bases and J by 2 bases, with 16 bases between. This CDR3 reads CASQGSYRNTEAFF. For the CDR3, the DNA is TGTGCCAGTCAAGGAAGCTATCGCAACACTGAAGCTTTCTTT.

This clonotype was observed a few times. The rearrangement joins TRBV30 to TRBJ2-1, with 7 positions matching TRBD2. CDR3 length equals 15 residues. The V gene's germline CDR1 is GTSNPN and CDR2 SVGIG (reference sequence). After removal of 0 bases from V and 2 bases from J, the junction contained 4 bases not matched to a gene. As DNA, the CDR3 is TGTGCCTGGAGTGTAGCACTAGCGACCTACAATGAGCAGTTCTTC. Amino acids: CAWSVALATYNEQFF.

This clonotype has a handful of counts. The gene calls are TRBV7-2 and TRBJ1-2; no firm D call. The CDR3 is 13 amino acids. In germline, CDR1 is SGHTA, CDR2 FQGNSA. Trimming shortened V by 5 bases and J by 2 bases, and 9 bases separated the two germline ends. CDR3 loop: CASSIIQNYGYTF. CDR3 bases: TGTGCCAGCAGCATTATACAGAACTATGGCTACACCTTC.

The chain uses TRBV12-3 or TRBV12-4 and TRBJ1-1; D not resolved. The CDR3 spans 16 residues. The V end lost 3 bases, the J end lost 0 bases, and 14 bases lay between the germline ends. This chain's CDR3 is CASSFRPWRVNTEAFF. The CDR3 DNA sequence: TGTGCCAGCAGTTTTCGCCCGTGGCGGGTGAACACTGAAGCTTTCTTT.

V is TRBV7-2 and J is TRBJ1-1, with D perhaps TRBD1 (5 bases). Germline CDR1 is SGHTA and CDR2 is FQGNSA. Trimming removed 0 bases from V and 3 bases from J, with 14 bases in between. This CDR3 is 16 amino acids long. In DNA form, the CDR3 reads TGTGCCAGCAGCTTAGCGCCGGGGGGATGGGACACTGAAGCTTTCTTT. This sequence encodes CASSLAPGGWDTEAFF.

This clonotype has only a few counts. The chain is built from TRBV7-3 and TRBJ2-5; 8 positions match TRBD2. Germline assignment: CDR1 SGHTA and CDR2 FQGTGA. J lost 2 bases, V lost 4 bases, and 6 bases had no gene match. The CDR3 runs 15 residues. CDR3 bases: TGTGCCAGCAGCTCCTTAGCGGGGCCGCAAGAGACCCAGTACTTC. This translates into CASSSLAGPQETQYF.

A few counts support this clonotype. The gene calls are TRBV28 and TRBJ2-3; 10 bases are shared with TRBD2. Per the germline V gene, CDR1 is MDHEN and CDR2 is SYDVKM. The trim removed 2 bases at V and 0 bases at J, leaving 11 bases unmatched. The length of the CDR3 is 19 residues. The CDR3 sequence: CASSLIPASGGTSTDTQYF. The DNA for the CDR3 is TGTGCCAGCAGTTTAATCCCAGCTAGCGGGGGTACTAGCACAGATACGCAGTATTTT.

The chain employs TRBV4-1 and TRBJ1-5, with D maybe TRBD1 (6 bases). V dropped 0 bases and J dropped 2 bases, with 26 bases sitting between them. Looked up from germline, CDR1 is MGHRA and CDR2 is YSYEKL. This CDR3 region has 21 residues. CDR3 region: CASSQEWPLDRRDLGNQPQHF. The DNA of the CDR3 is TGCGCCAGCAGCCAAGAGTGGCCCCTGGACAGACGGGACCTTGGCAATCAGCCCCAGCATTTT.

In DNA, the CDR3 is TGTGCCAGCAGCAAAGGTGGGCAGGACATTCAGTACTTC. Translation gives CASSKGGQDIQYF. The V and J genes are TRBV9 and TRBJ2-4; D gene ambiguous. Germline V gene data show CDR1 as SGDLS and CDR2 as YYNGEE. The V and J ends lost 4 bases and 8 bases respectively, with 13 bases between them. There are 13 residues in the CDR3.

V and J are TRBV28 and TRBJ2-3; TRBD2 matches 9 bases. V dropped 4 bases and J dropped 5; count of bases not matched to a gene: 7. In germline, CDR1 is MDHEN, CDR2 SYDVKM. The CDR3 covers 15 residues. The CDR3 DNA sequence: TGTGCCAGCAGTTCGGCGGGGGGGCAGGGAGATACGCAGTATTTT. Translating gives CASSSAGGQGDTQYF.

In its sample, this clonotype was seen a few times. V is TRBV24-1 and J is TRBJ2-2; D is undetermined. Germline CDR1 and CDR2: KGHDR and SFDVKD. Deletions cut 6 bases from V and 5 bases from J, with 3 bases between. This CDR3 spans 11 amino acids. Here the CDR3 DNA reads TGTGCCACCAGTCAAACCGGGGAGCTGTTTTTT. Amino acid sequence: CATSQTGELFF.